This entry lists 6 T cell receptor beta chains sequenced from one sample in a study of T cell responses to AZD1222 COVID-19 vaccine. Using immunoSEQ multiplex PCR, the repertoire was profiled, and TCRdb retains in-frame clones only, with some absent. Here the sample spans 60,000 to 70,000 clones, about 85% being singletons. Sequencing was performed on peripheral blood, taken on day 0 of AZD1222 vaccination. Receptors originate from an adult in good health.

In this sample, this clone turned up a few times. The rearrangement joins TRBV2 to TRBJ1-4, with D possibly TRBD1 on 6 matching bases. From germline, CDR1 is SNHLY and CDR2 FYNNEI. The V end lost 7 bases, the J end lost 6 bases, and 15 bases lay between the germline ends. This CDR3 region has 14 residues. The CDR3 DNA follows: TGTGCCAGCAACAAGGGGGTGCGGGATGAAAAACTGTTTTTT. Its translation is CASNKGVRDEKLFF.

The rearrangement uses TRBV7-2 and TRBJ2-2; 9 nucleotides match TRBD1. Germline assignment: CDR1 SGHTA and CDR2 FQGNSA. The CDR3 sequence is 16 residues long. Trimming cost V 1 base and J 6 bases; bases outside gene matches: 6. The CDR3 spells CASSLVGTGFPGELFF. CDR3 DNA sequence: TGTGCCAGCAGCTTAGTAGGGACAGGGTTTCCCGGGGAGCTGTTTTTT.

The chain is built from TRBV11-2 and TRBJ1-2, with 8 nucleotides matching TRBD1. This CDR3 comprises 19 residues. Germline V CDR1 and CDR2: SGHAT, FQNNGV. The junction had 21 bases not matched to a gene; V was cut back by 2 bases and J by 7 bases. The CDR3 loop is CASSLYLLAGGAKVGGYTF. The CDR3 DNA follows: TGTGCCAGCAGCTTATATCTCCTAGCAGGGGGCGCAAAAGTAGGTGGCTACACCTTC. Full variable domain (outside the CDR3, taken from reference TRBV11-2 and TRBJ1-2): EAGVAQSPRYKIIEKRQSVAFWCNPISGHATLYWYQQILGQGPKLLIQFQNNGVVDDSQLPKDRFSAERLKGVDSTLKIQPAKLEDSAVYLCASSLYLLAGGAKVGGYTFGSGTRLTVV.

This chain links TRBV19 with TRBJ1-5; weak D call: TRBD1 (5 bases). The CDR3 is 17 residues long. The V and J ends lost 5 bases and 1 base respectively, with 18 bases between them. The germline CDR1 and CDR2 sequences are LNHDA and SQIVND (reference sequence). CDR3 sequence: CASSSGTINRSNQPQHF. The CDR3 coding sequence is TGTGCCAGTAGTTCCGGGACTATAAATCGAAGCAATCAGCCCCAGCATTTT. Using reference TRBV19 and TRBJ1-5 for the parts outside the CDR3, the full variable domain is DGGITQSPKYLFRKEGQNVTLSCEQNLNHDAMYWYRQDPGQGLRLIYYSQIVNDFQKGDIAEGYSVSREKKESFPLTVTSAQKNPTAFYLCASSSGTINRSNQPQHFGDGTRLSIL.

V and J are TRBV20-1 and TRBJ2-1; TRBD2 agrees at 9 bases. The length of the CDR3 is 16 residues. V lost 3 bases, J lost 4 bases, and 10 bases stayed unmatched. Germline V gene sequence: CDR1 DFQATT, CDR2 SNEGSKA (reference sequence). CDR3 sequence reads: CSASGGGGKLYNEQFF. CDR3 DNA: TGCAGTGCTAGTGGCGGGGGGGGTAAGTTGTACAATGAGCAGTTCTTC.

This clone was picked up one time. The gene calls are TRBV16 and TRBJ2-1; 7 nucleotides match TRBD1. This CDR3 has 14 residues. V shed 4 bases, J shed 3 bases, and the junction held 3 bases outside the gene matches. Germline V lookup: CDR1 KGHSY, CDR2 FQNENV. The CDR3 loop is CASSPTGYYNEQFF. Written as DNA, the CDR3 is TGTGCCAGCAGCCCGACAGGGTACTACAATGAGCAGTTCTTC.